Below, 6 T cell receptor beta chains from the same sample are listed, as sequenced in a study of siplizumab effects on memory and regulatory T cells. Clones were sequenced by immunoSEQ multiplex PCR, and TCRdb holds only the in-frame ones, with some missing. The table lists about 110,000 clones, approximately 94% of them singletons. What was sequenced was CD4+ T cells sorted from blood. All receptors come from a human donor in good health.

V usage is TRBV5-5 and J usage is TRBJ2-5, with D possibly being TRBD1 or TRBD2 (5 bases each). Trimming removed 1 base at V and 2 bases at J, with 12 bases between. This CDR3 spans 15 amino acids. Germline V gene sequence: CDR1 SGHKS, CDR2 YYEKEE (reference sequence). The CDR3 protein is CASSLPLGGQETQYF. DNA for the CDR3: TGTGCCAGCAGCTTGCCGCTTGGGGGACAAGAGACCCAGTACTTC.

This clone was observed once. The chain is built from TRBV2 and TRBJ1-3; D is uncertain. With 1 base removed from V and 2 bases from J, the gap between germline ends came to 9 bases. This CDR3 contains 15 residues. Germline V gene lookup returns CDR1 SNHLY and CDR2 FYNNEI. CDR3 in amino acids: CASSEVRRTGNTIYF. The CDR3 coding sequence is TGTGCCAGCAGTGAAGTAAGGAGAACTGGAAACACCATATATTTT.

In its sample, this clone was seen a few times. V gene TRBV14 combines with J gene TRBJ1-2, with D perhaps matching TRBD1 (5 bases). CDR1 SGHDN and CDR2 FVKESK come from the germline V gene. There are 14 residues in the CDR3. Between the trimmed V and J ends, which lost 1 base and 8 bases, there was a span of 14 bases. CDR3 DNA: TGTGCCAGCAGCCAAGCGCAGCTGGGGGGAGGCTACACCTTC. The encoded protein is CASSQAQLGGGYTF.

DNA of the CDR3: TGTGCCAGCAGGCCACTAGCGGGAGGCCTCTACGAGCAGTACTTC. Translation gives CASRPLAGGLYEQYF. The V gene is TRBV11-1, the J gene TRBJ2-7; 12 bases map to TRBD2. The V and J ends lost 6 bases and 3 bases, in that order; junction bases with no gene match: 6. The germline V gene has CDR1 SGHAT and CDR2 FQDESV (reference sequence). The CDR3 has 15 residues.

The gene calls are TRBV7-9 and TRBJ2-7; TRBD2 might be the D (5 bases). V lost 1 base to trimming and J lost 6 bases, with 10 bases between them. The CDR3 spans 13 residues. Germline assignment: CDR1 SEHNR and CDR2 FQNEAQ (reference sequence). Written as DNA, the CDR3 is TGTGCCAGCAGCTTAGGTTCGGGGTTCGAGCAGTACTTC. It is translated as CASSLGSGFEQYF.

The chain carries TRBV27 and TRBJ1-2; 8 bases fit TRBD1. CDR3 length equals 15 residues. The ends lost 6 bases at V and 8 bases at J; junction bases unmatched: 14. Germline V gives CDR1 MNHEY, CDR2 SMNVEV (reference sequence). The CDR3, as DNA: TGTGCCAGCAGCTTAGGTCGGACAGGGATTATCGGCTACACCTTC. Translation: CASSLGRTGIIGYTF.